The rows below give T cell receptor beta chains drawn from one sample of a study of CD8+ T cells in alopecia areata. Data came from immunoSEQ multiplex PCR; TCRdb stores just in-frame clones and leaves some out. This table has 150,000 or so clones, just over 65% appearing once. The specimen was CD4+ T cells sorted from blood, collected at week 4, from a patient treated with tofacitinib. The receptors were sampled from a human donor with alopecia areata. Each CDR3 is given with its conserved first and last residue. D genes are given only for firm matches. Clone size is shown for a subset of rows, as once, few, many or a class of expanded clone.

v_gene,j_gene,d_gene,abundance,CDR3aa,CDR3nt
TRBV11-1,TRBJ2-4,.,.,CASSLTVMDIQYF,TGTGCCAGCAGCCTCACAGTGATGGACATTCAGTACTTC
TRBV30,TRBJ2-2,TRBD1,.,CAWSPRTGGIGELFF,TGTGCCTGGAGCCCTCGGACAGGGGGCATCGGGGAGCTGTTTTTT
TRBV29-1,TRBJ2-5,TRBD2,few,CSASGGLETQYF,TGCAGCGCCAGCGGGGGGTTAGAGACCCAGTACTTC
TRBV27,TRBJ2-3,TRBD2,few,CASSPGLAVFTDTQYF,TGTGCCAGCAGTCCGGGACTAGCGGTATTCACAGATACGCAGTATTTT
TRBV5-1,TRBJ2-7,.,few,CASREDRWEVEQYF,TGCGCCAGCAGGGAGGACAGATGGGAGGTCGAGCAGTACTTC
TRBV4-3,TRBJ1-1,TRBD1,once,CASSQRQGSEAFF,TGCGCCAGCAGCCAGAGACAGGGGTCTGAAGCTTTCTTT
TRBV30,TRBJ1-6,TRBD1,.,CAWGPGTDNSPLHF,TGTGCCTGGGGTCCCGGGACAGATAATTCACCCCTCCACTTT
TRBV2,TRBJ1-1,.,.,CASSRQGLEAFF,TGTGCCAGCAGTAGGCAGGGGTTAGAAGCTTTCTTT
TRBV10-3,TRBJ1-1,TRBD1,.,CASQGAMNTEAFF,TGTGCCTCACAGGGGGCTATGAACACTGAAGCTTTCTTT
TRBV7-9,TRBJ1-1,TRBD1,few,CASSPDRDSNTEAFF,TGTGCCAGCAGCCCGGACAGGGACTCGAACACTGAAGCTTTCTTT
TRBV30,TRBJ1-2,.,.,CAWSVQGGLSYGYTF,TGTGCCTGGAGTGTACAAGGCGGATTGTCCTATGGCTACACCTTC
TRBV30,TRBJ2-5,TRBD2,.,CAWSVTSGGHQETQYF,TGTGCCTGGAGTGTGACGAGCGGGGGCCATCAAGAGACCCAGTACTTC
TRBV2,TRBJ2-5,.,once,CASRAGRGETQYF,TGTGCCAGCAGGGCAGGGCGGGGAGAGACCCAGTACTTC
TRBV4-3,TRBJ1-3,.,few,CASSQGSGVGSGNTIYF,TGCGCCAGCAGCCAAGGGTCTGGGGTTGGGTCTGGAAACACCATATATTTT
TRBV30,TRBJ2-1,.,few,CARRKAPYSNEQFF,TGTGCCCGCCGAAAGGCACCTTATTCCAATGAGCAGTTCTTC
TRBV5-4,TRBJ2-7,.,.,CASSSPNGITYEQYF,TGTGCCAGCAGCTCGCCTAATGGCATTACCTACGAGCAGTACTTC
TRBV5-1,TRBJ1-4,.,.,CASSLGDHNEKLFF,TGCGCCAGCAGCTTGGGGGACCATAATGAAAAACTGTTTTTT
TRBV5-1,TRBJ2-7,TRBD2,many,CASSFGLAGGSYEQYF,TGCGCCAGCAGCTTTGGACTAGCGGGGGGATCCTACGAGCAGTACTTC
TRBV9,TRBJ1-1,.,.,CASSVGQSNTEAFF,TGTGCCAGCAGCGTCGGACAGTCAAACACTGAAGCTTTCTTT
TRBV19,TRBJ2-1,.,.,CASSTLRTINEQFF,TGTGCCAGTAGTACCCTCCGGACCATCAATGAGCAGTTCTTC
TRBV11-2,TRBJ2-1,TRBD2,.,CASSLEGREGQFF,TGTGCCAGCAGCTTAGAGGGACGGGAGGGGCAGTTCTTC
TRBV6-5,TRBJ2-7,TRBD1,.,CASSYYDRGYDEQYF,TGTGCCAGCAGTTACTATGACAGGGGGTATGACGAGCAGTACTTC
TRBV23-1,TRBJ2-5,.,.,CAIPRVGYETQYF,TGCGCCATCCCCAGGGTCGGTTATGAGACCCAGTACTTC
TRBV6-5,TRBJ1-1,TRBD1,.,CASSYWGTARTEAFF,TGTGCCAGCAGTTACTGGGGGACAGCTCGGACTGAAGCTTTCTTT
TRBV7-9,TRBJ1-2,.,.,CASSEVGGGSGYTF,TGTGCCAGCAGCGAAGTTGGGGGAGGTTCTGGCTACACCTTC
TRBV30,TRBJ2-6,TRBD1,few,CARTGAGANVLTF,TGTGCCAGAACAGGGGCTGGGGCCAACGTCCTGACTTTC
TRBV29-1,TRBJ2-3,.,.,CSLEGNTDTQYF,TGCAGCCTAGAGGGGAACACAGATACGCAGTATTTT
TRBV9,TRBJ2-5,.,few,CASSVAGGETQYF,TGTGCCAGCAGCGTAGCTGGGGGTGAGACCCAGTACTTC
TRBV29-1,TRBJ1-1,TRBD1,.,CSGGFRDRNTEAFF,TGCAGCGGTGGGTTTCGGGACAGGAACACTGAAGCTTTCTTT
TRBV7-2,TRBJ1-5,TRBD1,.,CASSQGQDQPQHF,TGTGCCAGCAGCCAGGGACAGGACCAGCCCCAGCATTTT
TRBV30,TRBJ2-2,.,.,CAWSVFHPTGELFF,TGTGCCTGGAGTGTGTTTCACCCCACCGGGGAGCTGTTTTTT
TRBV29-1,TRBJ1-2,.,few,CSVEERFGGGYTF,TGCAGCGTTGAAGAGAGGTTTGGGGGCGGCTACACCTTC
TRBV30,TRBJ1-6,.,.,CAWSALRGSPLHF,TGTGCCTGGAGTGCGTTGAGGGGATCACCCCTCCACTTT
TRBV6-5,TRBJ2-7,.,.,CASSYDLNRIDYEQYF,TGTGCCAGCAGTTACGATTTGAACAGAATCGACTACGAGCAGTACTTC
TRBV30,TRBJ2-2,TRBD2,.,CAWSTLAGGRAGELFF,TGTGCCTGGAGTACACTAGCGGGGGGAAGGGCCGGGGAGCTGTTTTTT